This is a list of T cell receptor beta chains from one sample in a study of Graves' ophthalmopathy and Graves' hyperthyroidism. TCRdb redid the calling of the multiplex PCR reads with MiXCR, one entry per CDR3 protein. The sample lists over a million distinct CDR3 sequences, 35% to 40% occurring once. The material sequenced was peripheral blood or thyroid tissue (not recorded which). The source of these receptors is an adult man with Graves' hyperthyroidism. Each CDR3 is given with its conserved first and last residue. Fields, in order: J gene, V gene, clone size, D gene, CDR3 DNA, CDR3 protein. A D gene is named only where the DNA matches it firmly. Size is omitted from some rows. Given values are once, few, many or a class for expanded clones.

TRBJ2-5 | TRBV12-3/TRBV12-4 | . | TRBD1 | TGTGCCAGCAGGGGACAGTTGCAAGATACCCAGTACTTC | CASRGQLQDTQYF
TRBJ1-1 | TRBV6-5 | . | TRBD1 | TGTGCCAGCAGCGGGACAGTGATTAACACTGAAGCTTTCTTT | CASSGTVINTEAFF
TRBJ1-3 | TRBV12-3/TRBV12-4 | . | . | TGTGCCAGCAGCCCTCGAGAAGCCTCTGGAAACACCATATATTTT | CASSPREASGNTIYF
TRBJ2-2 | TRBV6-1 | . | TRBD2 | TGTGCCAGCAGAAATCCGGGACTAGGCAGCGGGGAGCTGTTTTTT | CASRNPGLGSGELFF
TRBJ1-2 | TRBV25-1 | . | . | TGTGCCAGCAGTGCTAGAATCGTGGATGGCTACACCTTC | CASSARIVDGYTF
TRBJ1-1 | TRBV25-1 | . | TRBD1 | TGTGCCAGCAGTGAATACAGGGGGCTGGGTGAAGCTTTCTTT | CASSEYRGLGEAFF
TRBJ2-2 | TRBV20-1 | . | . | TGCAGTGTAAAGCCGGGAGTGTTCACCGGGGAGCTGTTTTTT | CSVKPGVFTGELFF
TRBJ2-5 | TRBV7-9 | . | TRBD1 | TGTGCCAGCAGCTTAATAGGGGGGACAGGGGGAGAGACCCAGTACTTC | CASSLIGGTGGETQYF
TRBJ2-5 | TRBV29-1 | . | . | TGCAGCGTTCAGTCCCCTTATGATTCCGGCAAGACCCAGTACTTC | CSVQSPYDSGKTQYF
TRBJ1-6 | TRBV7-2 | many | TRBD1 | TGTGCCAGCAGCTCGGAAAGACAGGGAAGTAATTCACCCCTCCACTTT | CASSSERQGSNSPLHF
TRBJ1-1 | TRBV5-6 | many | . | TGTGCCAGCAGCTTGGGTCCAGAGAGGAACACTGAAGCTTTCTTT | CASSLGPERNTEAFF
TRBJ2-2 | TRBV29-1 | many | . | TGCAGCGCCGAGGTGCAGGAGCACGGGGAGCTGTTTTTT | CSAEVQEHGELFF
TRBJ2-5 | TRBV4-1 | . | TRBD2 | TGCGCCAGCAGCCAAGTGGTACTAGCGGGGGAGGCCCAGTACTTC | CASSQVVLAGEAQYF
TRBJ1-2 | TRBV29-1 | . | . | TGCAGCCTCAACGGGACGGAGGTCTATGGCTACACCTTC | CSLNGTEVYGYTF
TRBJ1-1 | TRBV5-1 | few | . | TGCGCCAGCAGCTTAGAACCTCCGCAGTGGGGCACTGAAGCTTTCTTT | CASSLEPPQWGTEAFF
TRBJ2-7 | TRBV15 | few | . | TGTGCCACCAGCAGGGAAATTGGCCCGGGGCCCTACGAGCAGTACTTC | CATSREIGPGPYEQYF
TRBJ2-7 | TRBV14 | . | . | TGTGCCAGCAGCCATACAGGGCGACGAAGCTACGAGCAGTACTTC | CASSHTGRRSYEQYF
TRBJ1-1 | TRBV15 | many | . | TGTGCCACCAGCAGTATCCTTCTAGACACTGAAGCTTTCTTT | CATSSILLDTEAFF
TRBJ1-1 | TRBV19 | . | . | TGTGCCAGTAGCCAGGAGCTGACAGTCTCTAGCGCTTTCTTT | CASSQELTVSSAFF
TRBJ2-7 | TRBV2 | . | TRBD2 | TGTGCCAGCACCCCACCCGGACTAGGCTACGAGCAGTACTTC | CASTPPGLGYEQYF
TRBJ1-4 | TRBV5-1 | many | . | TGTGCCAGCAGACCCCAGGGAGCAACTAATGAAAAACTGTTTTTT | CASRPQGATNEKLFF
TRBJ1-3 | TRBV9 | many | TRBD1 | TGTGCCAGCAGCGTAGCGACAGGGTCGGGAAACACCATATATTTT | CASSVATGSGNTIYF
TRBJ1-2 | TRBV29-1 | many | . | TGCAGCGTTGAAGGCAGGGAGGGGGGCTACACCTTC | CSVEGREGGYTF
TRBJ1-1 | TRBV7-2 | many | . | TGTGCCAGCAGCTTCTGGAGGGACACTGAAGCTTTCTTT | CASSFWRDTEAFF
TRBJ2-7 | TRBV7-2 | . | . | TGTGCTAGCAGCCGCACTAGTTCCTACGGGCAGTACTTC | CASSRTSSYGQYF
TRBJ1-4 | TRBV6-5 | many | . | TGTGCCAGCAACTCAGGACAGCCAAGGGAAAAACTGTTTTTT | CASNSGQPREKLFF
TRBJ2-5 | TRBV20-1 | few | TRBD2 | TGCAGTGCAGTTCAGCTAGCGGGGGGACAAGAGACCCAGTACTTC | CSAVQLAGGQETQYF
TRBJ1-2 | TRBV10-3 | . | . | TGTGCCATCAGCCAGACCGGGTTAGACTATGGCTACACCTTC | CAISQTGLDYGYTF
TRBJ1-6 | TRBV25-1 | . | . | TGTGCCAGCGCGAGGACAAATTATAATTCACCCCTCCACTTT | CASARTNYNSPLHF
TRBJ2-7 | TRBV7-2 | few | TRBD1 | TGTGCCAGCAGCTTAGGGGACAGGGGCTACCACGAGCAGTACTTC | CASSLGDRGYHEQYF
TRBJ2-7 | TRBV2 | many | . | TGTGCCAGCAGTAAAGACGGTGCCTACGAGCAGTACTTC | CASSKDGAYEQYF
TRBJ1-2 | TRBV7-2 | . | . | TGCGCCAGCAGCCTGATCGGGGGGAACTATGGCTACACCTTC | CASSLIGGNYGYTF
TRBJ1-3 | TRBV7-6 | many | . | TGTGCCAGCGGGGACCCTGGAAACACCATATATTTT | CASGDPGNTIYF
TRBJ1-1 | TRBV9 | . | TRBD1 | TGTGCCAGCAGCCCTCCCGGGACAGGGATATACGAAGCTTTCTTT | CASSPPGTGIYEAFF